These T cell receptor beta chains were read from a single sample in a study of blood T cell repertoires in COVID-19. Data came from immunoSEQ multiplex PCR; TCRdb stores just in-frame clones and leaves some out. The table records 35,000 to 50,000 clones, around 80% of them present only once. The sequenced sample was peripheral blood. The receptors originated from a woman of 80 years or more with acute or convalescent COVID-19. CDR3s include the opening cysteine and the closing phenylalanine or tryptophan. Each record gives: CDR3 length, V gene, J gene, D gene, clone size, CDR3 protein, CDR3 DNA. D genes are given only for firm matches. Size values are once, few and many counts, or a class for expanded clones, and some rows have none.

14	TRBV2	TRBJ2-6	NA	NA	CASSRGGGANVLTF	TGTGCCAGCAGCCGGGGAGGAGGGGCCAACGTCCTGACTTTC
13	TRBV6-5	TRBJ1-2	TRBD1	NA	CASSQTGEGGYTF	TGTGCCAGCAGTCAGACAGGGGAAGGCGGCTACACCTTC
14	TRBV19	TRBJ2-3	TRBD2	NA	CAVRLAGGTDTQYF	TGTGCCGTGAGACTAGCGGGGGGCACAGATACGCAGTATTTT
11	TRBV19	TRBJ1-5	NA	NA	CASHGGQPQHF	TGTGCCAGTCACGGGGGGCAGCCCCAGCATTTT
15	TRBV19	TRBJ2-1	NA	NA	CASSIRGNYYNEQFF	TGTGCCAGTAGTATAAGGGGGAACTACTACAATGAGCAGTTCTTC
14	TRBV3-1/TRBV3-2	TRBJ1-5	NA	NA	CASSLQASNQPQHF	TGTGCCAGCAGCCTTCAGGCGAGCAATCAGCCCCAGCATTTT
15	TRBV7-2	TRBJ2-1	TRBD1	NA	CASSRDRGLYNEQFF	TGTGCCAGCAGTCGGGACAGGGGGTTATACAATGAGCAGTTCTTC
19	TRBV4-2	TRBJ2-5	TRBD1	NA	CASSHPNPPGQGFQETQYF	TGTGCCAGCAGCCATCCCAACCCCCCCGGACAGGGCTTCCAAGAGACCCAGTACTTC
15	TRBV6-1	TRBJ2-7	NA	NA	CASSELHHLSYEQYF	TGTGCCAGCAGTGAGTTACACCACCTCTCCTACGAGCAGTACTTC
14	TRBV19	TRBJ2-7	NA	NA	CASSIRESSYEQYF	TGTGCCAGTAGTATTCGGGAGAGCTCCTACGAGCAGTACTTC
15	TRBV5-1	TRBJ2-7	NA	NA	CASSLGQAISYEQYF	TGCGCCAGCAGCTTGGGGCAGGCGATCTCCTACGAGCAGTACTTC
15	TRBV5-1	TRBJ2-3	NA	NA	CASSLQDPSTDTQYF	TGCGCCAGCAGCCTACAGGACCCTAGCACAGATACGCAGTATTTT
17	TRBV3-1/TRBV3-2	TRBJ2-1	TRBD2	NA	CASSQLGLAGRHNEQFF	TGTGCCAGCAGCCAACTTGGACTAGCGGGGAGACACAATGAGCAGTTCTTC
11	TRBV7-9	TRBJ2-7	TRBD1	NA	CASSRGQEQYF	TGTGCCAGCAGCAGGGGACAGGAGCAGTACTTC
20	TRBV5-1	TRBJ2-3	TRBD2	once	CASSLVPTALAGGRTDTQYF	TGCGCCAGCAGCTTGGTACCGACTGCGCTAGCGGGGGGAAGAACAGATACGCAGTATTTT
13	TRBV6-5	TRBJ1-1	NA	NA	CASRRDMNTEAFF	TGTGCCAGCCGGCGCGACATGAACACTGAAGCTTTCTTT
13	TRBV2	TRBJ2-5	NA	NA	CASRTGLPETQYF	TGTGCCAGCAGGACGGGACTCCCCGAGACCCAGTACTTC
15	TRBV6-5	TRBJ2-7	TRBD1	few	CASRSQGAPSYEQYF	TGTGCCAGCAGGTCACAGGGGGCTCCTTCCTACGAGCAGTACTTC
14	TRBV6-5	TRBJ1-3	TRBD1	NA	CASSKSGQPPIWHF	TGTGCCAGCAGTAAATCGGGACAGCCTCCAATTTGGCATTTT
16	TRBV11-3	TRBJ2-1	TRBD2	NA	CASSPSDSGGAVEQFF	TGTGCCAGCAGCCCCTCGGATAGCGGGGGGGCTGTTGAGCAGTTCTTC
11	TRBV12-3/TRBV12-4	TRBJ1-1	TRBD1	NA	CASSWTGVAFF	TGTGCCAGCAGTTGGACAGGCGTAGCTTTCTTT
19	TRBV30	TRBJ1-2	NA	NA	CAWIKYPGWDLGTNYGYTF	TGTGCCTGGATTAAATACCCAGGGTGGGATTTAGGCACTAACTATGGCTACACCTTC
13	TRBV6-5	TRBJ1-1	NA	NA	CASSTQGNTEAFF	TGTGCCAGCAGTACACAGGGGAACACTGAAGCTTTCTTT
14	TRBV15	TRBJ1-6	NA	once	CATSRDPTGSPLHF	TGTGCCACCAGCAGGGATCCGACAGGTTCACCCCTCCACTTT
11	TRBV9	TRBJ1-3	NA	few	CASGEENTIYF	TGTGCCTCCGGCGAGGAAAACACCATATATTTT
14	TRBV5-4	TRBJ2-5	NA	NA	CASSLNRREETQYF	TGTGCCAGCAGCTTGAACAGGAGGGAAGAGACCCAGTACTTC
13	TRBV6-5	TRBJ2-7	NA	NA	CASSYSMASQQYF	TGTGCCAGCAGTTACTCAATGGCCTCCCAGCAGTACTTC
15	TRBV3-1/TRBV3-2	TRBJ1-6	TRBD1	NA	CASSYTGGYNSPLHF	TGTGCCAGCAGCTATACAGGGGGTTATAATTCACCCCTCCACTTT
13	TRBV5-6	TRBJ2-5	NA	NA	CASRKAGVETQYF	TGTGCCAGCAGGAAGGCAGGGGTGGAGACCCAGTACTTC
13	TRBV10-3	TRBJ1-1	NA	NA	CAISESQGTEAFF	TGTGCCATCAGTGAGTCCCAGGGCACTGAAGCTTTCTTT
15	TRBV29-1	TRBJ2-7	TRBD1	NA	CSGGDPGTGGGEQYF	TGCAGCGGCGGCGACCCCGGGACAGGGGGTGGCGAGCAGTACTTC
15	TRBV4-1	TRBJ1-3	TRBD1	NA	CASSQGQGVGNTIYF	TGCGCCAGCAGCCAAGGACAGGGGGTTGGAAACACCATATATTTT
14	TRBV9	TRBJ1-1	NA	NA	CASSVVPGSTEAFF	TGTGCCAGCAGCGTAGTCCCAGGATCCACTGAAGCTTTCTTT
14	TRBV7-3	TRBJ2-7	NA	NA	CASSAAGDGYEQYF	TGTGCCAGCAGCGCCGCGGGTGATGGGTACGAGCAGTACTTC
13	TRBV6-6	TRBJ1-2	NA	NA	CASRAHTNYGYTF	TGTGCCAGCAGGGCACATACTAACTATGGCTACACCTTC
14	TRBV6-1	TRBJ1-5	NA	NA	CASSEQDSNQPQHF	TGTGCCAGCAGTGAACAGGATAGCAATCAGCCCCAGCATTTT
13	TRBV7-9	TRBJ1-1	NA	NA	CASSWGPNTEAFF	TGTGCCAGCAGCTGGGGCCCGAACACTGAAGCTTTCTTT
14	TRBV5-1	TRBJ2-5	NA	NA	CASSLGIRGETQYF	TGCGCCAGCAGCTTGGGGATCCGAGGCGAGACCCAGTACTTC
17	TRBV5-1	TRBJ2-3	NA	NA	CASSLGAGTLGTDTQYF	TGCGCCAGCAGCTTGGGGGCCGGGACTCTTGGCACAGATACGCAGTATTTT
15	TRBV3-1/TRBV3-2	TRBJ2-5	NA	NA	CASSPFAGRMETQYF	TGTGCCAGCAGCCCCTTCGCAGGGCGGATGGAGACCCAGTACTTC